This T cell receptor (beta chain) is from a study of shared clonotypes between healthy human individuals (dated by TCRdb to 2020 to 2022). Study-level background: The cohort comprised two women and a few men aged 18 to 49 years. For each donor, three plates each were used for CD4 naive and CD4 memory, two plates were used for CD8 naive, and one plate was used for CD8 memory. To estimate repertoire size and how much clonotypes are shared between individuals, the study performed deep sequencing of blood TCR repertoires from about five healthy adults. To increase sequencing depth and limit assay-specific biases, TCR repertoire library preparation and sequencing were carried out by different laboratories using diverse techniques. Per donor, leukapheresis produced somewhere between about 0.94 and 8.9 billion PBMCs.

The donors were healthy, HIV-negative adults who had no recently reported acute infections or vaccinations. Every donor was a Caucasian adult residing in Nashville, Tennessee, USA. Magnetic negative selection was used to enrich CD4+ T cells, after which naive cells were positively selected on CD45RA and the negative fraction became the memory subset. After blood collection by leukapheresis, PBMCs were isolated using Ficoll-Histopaque density gradient centrifugation and then cryopreserved in the vapor phase of liquid nitrogen. Analytical flow cytometry was used to check the purity and quantity of every magnetically sorted T cell population. Each sorted fraction had its genomic DNA isolated and then quantified by UV absorbance on a Nanodrop 2000c. The CDR3 contains 15 residues, cysteine and phenylalanine counted. The DNA shown is the 45-base CDR3, in frame from base 1. The V end loses 0 bases and the J end loses 0 bases, and a stretch of 9 bases separates them. As encoded in the germline V gene (reference sequence), CDR1 is GTSNPN while CDR2 is SVGIG.

Overall results and qualifications from the work: Higher generation probabilities were observed for clonotypes shared by all four sorted-subset donors than for non-shared clonotypes. Incomplete sequencing was indicated by rarefaction of sorted-subset datasets, despite the large sequencing depth. Sampling was restricted to blood, and TCR repertoires in tissues likely differ from the TCR repertoires found in blood. Because the study included a small number of donors, the genetic and exposure-history diversity represented was limited. Approximately 5% of naive CD4, 3.5% of naive CD8, about 2.5% of memory CD4, and approximately 0.4% of memory CD8 clonotypes were shared across several donors. Larger estimated clonotype richness was generally found for naive subsets than for memory subsets. Based on pairwise subsampling, the degree of clonotype sharing among donors was expected to be affected by sequencing depth.

Using the deep immunoSEQ assay, multiplex PCR amplified TCR CDR3 regions from genomic DNA. For each cell subset, the extracted genomic DNA was distributed evenly across all wells of several immunoSEQ 96-well plates, and each plate served as one replicate. For sorted subsets, each replicate PCR was loaded with roughly 190 ng genomic DNA, equivalent to about 30,000 T cell genomes. Purified libraries were measured with a Qubit 3.0 fluorometer, size-checked on a Bioanalyzer 2100, and measured again with the KAPA Library Quantification kit. A separate single-read 150-cycle Illumina NextSeq 550 flow cell was used to sequence each immunoSEQ 96-well plate. From the authors' description of their analysis: Because the immunoSEQ output held only junctional sequences and lacked quality scores, the filtering could not match the filtering applied to full-length reads. To assign V/J genes and CDR3, sequences were annotated against IMGT germline references using PyIR, a Python wrapper for IgBLAST v1.9. Reads with weak V/J assignments (E-value above 1e-6), missing CDR3, stop codons, out-of-frame junctions, or ambiguous translated residues were removed. V3J clonotypes were defined as sequences sharing an identical inferred V gene, J gene, and CDR3 amino acid sequence. Percentage overlap between repertoires was calculated by dividing the number of shared unique clonotypes by the size of the smaller repertoire. RTK rarefaction, the Chao1 estimator, and Recon v2.1 estimates of unobserved clonotypes were used to assess repertoire richness. For all TCRbeta clonotypes obtained by the gDNA method from a handful of donors, generation probabilities were computed with OLGA. Here the immuneACCESS table is served through TCRdb, limited to in-frame sequences with V and J called. Missing clones are a known gap in these copies; in checked studies unresolved V genes cover under half, and the rest lacks a known reason. V and J calls and clone size are copied from that table; D and trimming were computed from the DNA. In all, the sample holds about 1 million clones, and about 77% of those were seen once. The ten largest clones take up approximately 1.5% of the sample.

Regarding this clone: Its antigen remains unidentified. It has no much larger one-base neighbor in the sample; base qualities were not kept.

The sequencing input was memory CD4+ T cells sorted from blood. Interpreted using the paper, the cell subset or site label stands for: CD45RA-negative fraction. This receptor was identified in a man between 18 and 29 years old in good health. The V and J genes are TRBV30 and TRBJ1-5, with the D segment identity uncertain. This receptor carries the CDR3 CAWSVGLYSNQPQHF. The nucleotide sequence is given as TGTGCCTGGAGTGTAGGGCTTTATAGCAATCAGCCCCAGCATTTT.